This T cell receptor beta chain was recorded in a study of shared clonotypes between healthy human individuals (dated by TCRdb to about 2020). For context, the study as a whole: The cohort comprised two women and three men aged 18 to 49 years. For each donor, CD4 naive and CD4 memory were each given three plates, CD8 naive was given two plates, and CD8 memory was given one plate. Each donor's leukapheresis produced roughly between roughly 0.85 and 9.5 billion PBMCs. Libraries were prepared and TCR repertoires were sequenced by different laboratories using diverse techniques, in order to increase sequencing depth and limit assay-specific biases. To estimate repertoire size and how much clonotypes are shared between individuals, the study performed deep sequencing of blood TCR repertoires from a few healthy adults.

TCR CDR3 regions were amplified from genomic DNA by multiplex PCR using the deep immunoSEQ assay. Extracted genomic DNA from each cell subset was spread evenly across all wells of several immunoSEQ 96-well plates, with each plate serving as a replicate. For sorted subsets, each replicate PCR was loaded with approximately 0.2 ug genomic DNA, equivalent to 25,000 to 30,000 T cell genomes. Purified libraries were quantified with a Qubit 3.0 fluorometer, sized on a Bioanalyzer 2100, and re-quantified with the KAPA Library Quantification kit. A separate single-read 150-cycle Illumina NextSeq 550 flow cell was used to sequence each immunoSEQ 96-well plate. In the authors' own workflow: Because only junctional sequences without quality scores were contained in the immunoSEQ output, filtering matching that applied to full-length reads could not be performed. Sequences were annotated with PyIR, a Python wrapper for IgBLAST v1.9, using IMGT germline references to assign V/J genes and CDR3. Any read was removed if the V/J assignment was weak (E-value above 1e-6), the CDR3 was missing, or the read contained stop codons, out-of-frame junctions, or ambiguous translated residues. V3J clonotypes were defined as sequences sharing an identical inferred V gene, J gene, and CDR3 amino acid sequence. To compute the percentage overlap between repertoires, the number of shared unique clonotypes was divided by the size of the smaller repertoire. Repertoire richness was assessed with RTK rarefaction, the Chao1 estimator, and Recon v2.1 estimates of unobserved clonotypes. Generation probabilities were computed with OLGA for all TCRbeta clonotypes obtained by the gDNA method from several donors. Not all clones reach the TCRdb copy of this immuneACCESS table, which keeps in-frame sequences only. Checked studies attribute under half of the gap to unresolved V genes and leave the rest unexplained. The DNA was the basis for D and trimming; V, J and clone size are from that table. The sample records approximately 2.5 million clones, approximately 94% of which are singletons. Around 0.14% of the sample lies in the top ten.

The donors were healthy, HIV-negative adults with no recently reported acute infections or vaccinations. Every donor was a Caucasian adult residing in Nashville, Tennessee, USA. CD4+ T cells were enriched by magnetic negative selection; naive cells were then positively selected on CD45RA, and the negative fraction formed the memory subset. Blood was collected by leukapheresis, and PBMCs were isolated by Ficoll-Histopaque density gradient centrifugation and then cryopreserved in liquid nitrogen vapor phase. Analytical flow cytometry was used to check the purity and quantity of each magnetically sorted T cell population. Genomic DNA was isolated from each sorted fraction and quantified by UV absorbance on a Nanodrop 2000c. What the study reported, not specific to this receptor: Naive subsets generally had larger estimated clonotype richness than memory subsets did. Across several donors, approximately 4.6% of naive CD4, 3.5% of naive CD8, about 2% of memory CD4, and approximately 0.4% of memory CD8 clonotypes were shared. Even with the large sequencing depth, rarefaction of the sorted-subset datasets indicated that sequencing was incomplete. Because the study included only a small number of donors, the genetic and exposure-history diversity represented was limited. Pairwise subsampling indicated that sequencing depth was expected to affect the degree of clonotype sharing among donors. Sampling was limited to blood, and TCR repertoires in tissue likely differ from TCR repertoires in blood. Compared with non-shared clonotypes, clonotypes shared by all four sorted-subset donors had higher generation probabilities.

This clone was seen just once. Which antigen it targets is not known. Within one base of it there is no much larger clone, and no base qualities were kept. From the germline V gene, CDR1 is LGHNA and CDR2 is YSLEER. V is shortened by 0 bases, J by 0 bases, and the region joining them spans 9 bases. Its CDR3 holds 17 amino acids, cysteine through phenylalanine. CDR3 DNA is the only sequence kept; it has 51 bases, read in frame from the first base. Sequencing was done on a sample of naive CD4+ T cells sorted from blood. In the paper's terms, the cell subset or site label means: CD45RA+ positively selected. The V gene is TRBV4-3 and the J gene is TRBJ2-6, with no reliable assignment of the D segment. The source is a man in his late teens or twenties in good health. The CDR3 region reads CASSQDWQTSGANVLTF. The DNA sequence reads TGCGCCAGCAGCCAAGATTGGCAGACCTCTGGGGCCAACGTCCTGACTTTC.